This T cell receptor beta chain originates from a study of cytomegalovirus exposure and HLA in healthy donors. Comments on this clone: The antigen remains unidentified.

PCR involved 60 Vbeta and 13 Jbeta primers. Original methodology: An analysis that came later counted 60 million to 80 million unique TCR beta chains, approximately 11 million shared. The protocol was immunoSEQ multiplex PCR, while the TCRdb copy is restricted to in-frame clones and leaves out a portion. The D gene and trimming were derived from the DNA, and the V and J assignments and clone size from that table. The sample carries roughly 140,000 clones, around 65% recorded once. Overall study results and limits: Donor immune exposure was known only as CMV serostatus. More clonal expansion characterized HLA-associated TCR beta chains than equally common others in a later analysis. The study recorded 150 to 200 TCR beta chains that were cytomegalovirus-associated.

Germline V gives CDR1 MDHEN, CDR2 SYDVKM. The V segment lost 10 bases and the J segment 2 bases; nucleotides outside the gene matches: 12. This CDR3 contains 18 residues. The chain uses TRBV28 and TRBJ2-3; 16 bases agree with TRBD2. The origin of this receptor is a woman in her thirties in good health and CMV-seropositive. The sequencing sample was made of PBMCs. CDR3 sequence reads: CAIPGGTSGGAFTDTQYF. The CDR3 region has the DNA TGTGCCATCCCGGGGGGGACTAGCGGGGGGGCGTTCACAGATACGCAGTATTTT.